This T cell receptor beta chain stems from a study of somatic mutations in cytotoxic T cells in rheumatoid arthritis. CDR3 length equals 15 residues. Germline CDR1 GTSNPN, CDR2 SVGIG (reference sequence). Deletions cut 0 bases from V and 4 bases from J, with 15 bases between. Generated by immunoSEQ multiplex PCR, the TCRdb table keeps only in-frame clones and is missing some. This sample has 18,000 or so clones; about 73% occur once, and the top ten carry 20% to 25%. Healthy control participants comprised blood donors of median age approximately 50 years (range roughly 20-75), of whom more than 50% were female.

The specimen was CD8+ T cells sorted from blood. The source is an older woman in good health. The rearrangement joins TRBV30 to TRBJ1-2; TRBD1 is a possible D gene (5 bases). CDR3 region: CAWSVGGAAGYGYTF. The DNA of the CDR3 is TGTGCCTGGAGTGTTGGTGGGGCGGCGGGCTATGGCTACACCTTC.